The source of this T cell receptor (beta chain) is a study of radiotherapy plus CTLA-4 blockade in lung cancer (dated by TCRdb to 2016 to 2019). As for the study more broadly: Among the enrolled patients, around 19% had an objective response, and 31% reached disease control. The paper's findings and limits, for the study overall: The strongest predictors of response, as reported, were early dynamic changes in blood T cell clones along with a rise in serum interferon-beta after radiation. After treatment with radiotherapy and ipilimumab, TCR clones that originated in tumors expanded in peripheral blood.

Relative to germline, V is 0 bases shorter and J is 3 bases shorter, with 12 bases between their ends. The CDR3 sequence holds 15 residues, the cysteine and phenylalanine included. The sequence is cut down to CDR3 DNA, 45 bases in frame from base 1. Taken from the germline V gene, the CDR1 and CDR2 loops are SGDLS and YYNGEE. The study evaluated CTLA-4 blockade (ipilimumab) given together with focal radiation therapy in patients who had chemo-refractory metastatic non-small-cell lung cancer. This clone was seen once. The antigen it recognizes is unknown. No much larger clonotype is one base removed from it; base qualities were not supplied. To prepare the library, the immunoSEQ multiplex PCR assay was applied. The clones in this table, taken by TCRdb from immuneACCESS, are in-frame only. Not every clone is retained; where verified, under half of the shortfall comes from an unresolved V gene, and the cause of the rest is unknown. Recorded for this sample are roughly 59,000 clones; about 72% of them occurred a single time. The ten largest make up approximately 8.3% of the sample.

The clonotype comes from a human donor with non-small cell lung cancer whose response to radiotherapy plus ipilimumab could not be evaluated. The sequence links TRBV9 to TRBJ1-2; TRBD1 is possibly the D segment (6 matching bases). Specimen: peripheral blood, collected from a patient treated with radiotherapy plus ipilimumab. The sequenced DNA is TGTGCCAGCAGCGTAGAATTATGGGGGCACTATGGCTACACCTTC. This sequence encodes CASSVELWGHYGYTF.